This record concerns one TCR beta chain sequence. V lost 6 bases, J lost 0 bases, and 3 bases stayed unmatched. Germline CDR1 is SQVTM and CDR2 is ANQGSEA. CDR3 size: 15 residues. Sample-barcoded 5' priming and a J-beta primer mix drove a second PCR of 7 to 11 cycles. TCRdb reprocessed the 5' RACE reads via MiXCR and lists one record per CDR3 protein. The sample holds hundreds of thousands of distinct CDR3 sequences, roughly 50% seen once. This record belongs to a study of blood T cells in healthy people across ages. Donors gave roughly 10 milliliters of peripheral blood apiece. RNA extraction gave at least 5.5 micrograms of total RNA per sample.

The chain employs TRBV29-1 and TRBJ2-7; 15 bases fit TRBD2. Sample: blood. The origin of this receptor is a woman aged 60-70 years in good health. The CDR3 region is CSVGLAGGFSYEQYF. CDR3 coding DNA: TGCAGCGTCGGACTAGCGGGAGGGTTCTCCTACGAGCAGTACTTC.